The 17 T cell receptor beta chains given below trace back to one sample, sequenced in a study of blood T cell repertoires in COVID-19. Assay used: immunoSEQ multiplex PCR; TCRdb lists only in-frame clones, some missing. The sample yields about 68,000 clones, approximately 83% seen once. The specimen was peripheral blood. Every receptor here comes from a man older than 75 with acute or convalescent COVID-19.

This clone came up once. The V gene is TRBV5-1, the J gene TRBJ2-1; 8 positions match TRBD2. The germline V gene encodes CDR1 SGHRS and CDR2 YFSETQ. The CDR3 is 14 residues long. After removal of 4 bases from V and 6 bases from J, the junction contained 6 bases not matched to a gene. CDR3 protein: CASSPRTSRNEQFF. DNA for the CDR3: TGCGCCAGCAGCCCTAGGACTAGCCGCAATGAGCAGTTCTTC.

This clone was counted between two and nine times. The CDR3 reads CASSIDSPGSSYNSPLHF. In nucleotides, the CDR3 is TGTGCCAGTAGTATAGATTCTCCCGGGAGCTCCTATAATTCACCCCTCCACTTT. The chain is built from TRBV19 and TRBJ1-6, with D unresolved. Per germline, CDR1 LNHDA and CDR2 SQIVND (reference sequence). The CDR3 contains 18 residues. Trimming left V 0 bases short and J 0 bases short, with 12 bases between.

This clone was counted between two and nine times. This rearrangement joins TRBV7-3 to TRBJ2-7, with 9 bases lining up with TRBD1. V shed 2 bases, J shed 7 bases, and the junction held 3 bases outside the gene matches. Germline V gene sequence: CDR1 SGHTA, CDR2 FQGTGA. The CDR3 spans 13 residues. The DNA of the CDR3 is TGTGCCAGCAGCTTAGGGACAGGGATTGAGCAGTACTTC. This encodes CASSLGTGIEQYF. The whole variable domain, remainder taken from reference TRBV7-3 and TRBJ2-7, is GAGVSQTPSNKVTEKGKYVELRCDPISGHTALYWYRQSLGQGPEFLIYFQGTGAADDSGLPNDRFFAVRPEGSVSTLKIQRTERGDSAVYLCASSLGTGIEQYFGPGTRLTVT.

The chain joins TRBV5-8 to TRBJ2-3; TRBD1 aligns across 7 bases. This CDR3 contains 15 residues. With 3 bases clipped from V and 2 bases from J, the junction kept 6 bases outside the gene matches. Germline V gene sequence: CDR1 SGHTS, CDR2 YDEGEE. The CDR3 DNA follows: TGTGCCAGCAGCTACCGGGGACAGCTCACAGATACGCAGTATTTT. Protein product: CASSYRGQLTDTQYF.

The CDR3 loop reads CASSLRTGEQYF. CDR3 bases: TGTGCCAGCAGCCTCAGGACTGGCGAGCAGTACTTC. The rearrangement links TRBV3-1 (or the pseudogene TRBV3-2) to TRBJ2-7; D perhaps matches TRBD2 (5 bases). Germline values: CDR1 LGHDT, CDR2 YNNKEL (reference sequence). Trimming cost V 4 bases and J 6 bases, with 10 bases left between them. CDR3 size: 12 residues.

The rearrangement links TRBV7-8 to TRBJ2-7, with 8 bases that match TRBD2. The germline gives CDR1 SGHVS, CDR2 FQNEAQ. This CDR3 is built from 14 residues. With V trimmed by 4 bases and J by 6 bases, 8 bases remained unmatched. CDR3 in amino acids: CASSSSGSRSEQYF. CDR3 in DNA: TGTGCCAGCAGCTCCAGCGGGAGTCGCTCCGAGCAGTACTTC.

CDR3 bases: TGTGCCAGCGTGGGAGGGTTAGGTTCACCCCTCCACTTT. Translation: CASVGGLGSPLHF. J is TRBJ1-6 and V is TRBV28; D gene unclear. This CDR3 spans 13 amino acids. The germline V and J ends were trimmed by 8 bases and 9 bases, with 14 bases remaining between them. CDR1 is MDHEN, CDR2 SYDVKM, per germline.

V usage is TRBV6-2 or TRBV6-3 and J usage is TRBJ1-6; no clear D gene. V lost 0 bases and J 0 bases, leaving 12 bases between the germline ends. Germline V gene data show CDR1 as MNHEY and CDR2 as SVGEGT. This CDR3 region has 18 residues. Here the CDR3 DNA reads TGTGCCAGCAGTTACTCCTTAGACTCGAGCTCCTATAATTCACCCCTCCACTTT. This translates into CASSYSLDSSSYNSPLHF.

The rearrangement joins TRBV19 to TRBJ1-1; D not resolved. Germline CDR1 and CDR2: LNHDA and SQIVND (reference sequence). This CDR3 is 14 amino acids long. Trimming stripped 1 base from V and 4 bases from J, with 10 bases between. CDR3 nucleotide sequence: TGTGCCAGTAGTATAGTTGGTGGAGGCACTGAAGCTTTCTTT. The encoded protein is CASSIVGGGTEAFF.

The gene calls are TRBV19 and TRBJ2-3; 7 bases map to TRBD1. Trimming took 6 bases from V and 0 from J; bases not matched to a gene: 6. The CDR3 has 15 residues. CDR1 LNHDA and CDR2 SQIVND come from the germline V gene (reference sequence). The chain's CDR3 is CASRTTGVSTDTQYF. The CDR3 DNA is TGTGCCAGTAGGACTACAGGGGTAAGCACAGATACGCAGTATTTT.

The chain employs TRBV29-1 and TRBJ2-5; D unresolved. Germline CDR1 reads SQVTM; CDR2 reads ANQGSEA. This CDR3 has 14 amino acids. V lost 1 base and J 0 bases, leaving 9 bases between the germline ends. This chain's CDR3 is CSVEGLEYQETQYF. The CDR3 DNA follows: TGCAGCGTTGAAGGTCTAGAGTACCAAGAGACCCAGTACTTC.

J is TRBJ2-5 and V is TRBV6-5; TRBD1 matches at 8 bases. CDR3 length: 14 residues. Trimming cost V 5 bases and J 7 bases; bases outside gene matches: 9. CDR1 MNHEY and CDR2 SVGAGI come from the germline V gene. The CDR3 DNA reads as TGTGCCAGCAGTCCAAGACAGGGGAAAGCGACCCAGTACTTC. Protein: CASSPRQGKATQYF.

This clone has just a few counts. The chain links TRBV28 to TRBJ2-7, with TRBD1 matching over 9 bases. V lost 4 bases and J lost 3; bases outside the gene matches: 10. The length of the CDR3 is 16 residues. The germline V gene encodes CDR1 MDHEN and CDR2 SYDVKM. The CDR3 coding sequence is TGTGCCAGCAGTTATAAGACAGGGGGGTGGGACTACGAGCAGTACTTC. It is translated as CASSYKTGGWDYEQYF.

This clone was counted once. The chain couples TRBV18 to TRBJ1-2; D gene uncertain. Germline CDR1 and CDR2: KGHSH and LQKENI. This CDR3 region has 15 residues. Trimming removed 6 bases at V and 4 bases at J, with 18 bases between. CDR3 loop: CASSQGRDDGYGYTF. The CDR3 DNA is TGTGCCAGCTCCCAAGGGAGGGATGATGGCTATGGCTACACCTTC.

Here the CDR3 DNA reads TGTGCCAGCAGCAATTGGGGACAGCCCTACTATGGCTACACCTTC. Residues: CASSNWGQPYYGYTF. The chain couples TRBV7-2 to TRBJ1-2; 7 bases agree with TRBD1. J gave up 3 bases and V 5 bases, and 9 bases lay outside the gene matches. CDR1 SGHTA and CDR2 FQGNSA come from the germline V gene. The CDR3 totals 15 residues.

The chain combines TRBV18 with TRBJ2-7; 7 bases are shared with TRBD2. The ends lost 3 bases at V and 0 bases at J; junction bases unmatched: 8. The CDR3 loop spans 16 amino acids. Germline V lookup: CDR1 KGHSH, CDR2 LQKENI. The CDR3 loop reads CASSPPGGTNSYEQYF. The CDR3 bases are TGTGCCAGCTCACCTCCCGGCGGGACTAACTCCTACGAGCAGTACTTC.

The genes are TRBV3-1 (or the pseudogene TRBV3-2) and TRBJ1-1, with D perhaps matching TRBD1 (6 bases). The ends were cut back, 1 base at V and 0 bases at J, with 12 bases in the middle. The CDR3 extends over 16 amino acids. Germline CDR1 and CDR2: LGHDT and YNNKEL (reference sequence). The CDR3 nucleotides are TGTGCCAGCAGCCAAGTGGCTTGGGGGCTGAACACTGAAGCTTTCTTT. This translates into CASSQVAWGLNTEAFF.